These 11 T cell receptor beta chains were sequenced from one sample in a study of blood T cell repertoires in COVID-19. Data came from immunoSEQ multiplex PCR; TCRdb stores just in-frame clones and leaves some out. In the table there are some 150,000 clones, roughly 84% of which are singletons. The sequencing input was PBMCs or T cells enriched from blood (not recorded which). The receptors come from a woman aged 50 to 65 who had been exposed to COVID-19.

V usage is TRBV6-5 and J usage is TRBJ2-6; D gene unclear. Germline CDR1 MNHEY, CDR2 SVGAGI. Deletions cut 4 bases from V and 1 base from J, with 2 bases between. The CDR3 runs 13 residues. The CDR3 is CASSSSGANVLTF. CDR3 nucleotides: TGTGCCAGCAGTTCGTCTGGGGCCAACGTCCTGACTTTC.

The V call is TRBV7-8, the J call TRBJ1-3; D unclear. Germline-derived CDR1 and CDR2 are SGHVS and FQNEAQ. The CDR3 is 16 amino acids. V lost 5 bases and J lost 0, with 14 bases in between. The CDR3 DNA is TGTGCCAGCAGCATCTCCACTACCCCCTCTGGAAACACCATATATTTT. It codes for CASSISTTPSGNTIYF.

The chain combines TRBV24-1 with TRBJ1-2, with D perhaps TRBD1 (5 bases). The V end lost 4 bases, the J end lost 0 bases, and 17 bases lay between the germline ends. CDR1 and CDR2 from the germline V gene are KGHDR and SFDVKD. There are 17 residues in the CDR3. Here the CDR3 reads CATSDPSGGASNYGYTF. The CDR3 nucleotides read TGTGCCACCAGTGACCCCTCGGGAGGGGCCTCTAACTATGGCTACACCTTC.

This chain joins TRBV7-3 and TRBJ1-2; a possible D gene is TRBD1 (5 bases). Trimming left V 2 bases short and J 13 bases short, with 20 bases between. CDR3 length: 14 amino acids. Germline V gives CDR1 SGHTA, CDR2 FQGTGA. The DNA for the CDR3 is TGTGCCAGCAGCTTAGAAGGGGCGCACGGGCGCTTCACCTTC. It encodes CASSLEGAHGRFTF.

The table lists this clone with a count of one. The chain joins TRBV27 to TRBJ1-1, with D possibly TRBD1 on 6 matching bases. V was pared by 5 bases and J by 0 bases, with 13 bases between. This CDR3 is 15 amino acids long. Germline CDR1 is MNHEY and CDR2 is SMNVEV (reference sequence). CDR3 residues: CASSPHGQLNTEAFF. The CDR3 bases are TGTGCCAGCAGTCCCCACGGACAGCTGAACACTGAAGCTTTCTTT.

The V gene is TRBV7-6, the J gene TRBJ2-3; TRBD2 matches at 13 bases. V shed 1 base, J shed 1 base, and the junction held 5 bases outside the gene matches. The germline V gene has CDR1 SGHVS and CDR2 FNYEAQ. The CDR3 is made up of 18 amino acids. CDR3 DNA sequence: TGTGCCAGCAGCTTAGGAGGAGGGACTAGCGGGGGCACAGATACGCAGTATTTT. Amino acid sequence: CASSLGGGTSGGTDTQYF.

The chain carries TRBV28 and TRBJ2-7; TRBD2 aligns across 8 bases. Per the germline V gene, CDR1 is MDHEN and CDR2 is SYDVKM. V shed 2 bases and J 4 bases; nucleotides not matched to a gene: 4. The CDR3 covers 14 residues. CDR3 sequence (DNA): TGTGCCAGCAGTTTAGGCTCTAGCGGGTACGAGCAGTACTTC. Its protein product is CASSLGSSGYEQYF.

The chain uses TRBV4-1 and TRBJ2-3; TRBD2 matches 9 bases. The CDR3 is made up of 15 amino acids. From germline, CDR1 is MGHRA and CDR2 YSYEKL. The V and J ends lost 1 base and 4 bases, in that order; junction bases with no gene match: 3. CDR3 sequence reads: CASSQGQRGADTQYF. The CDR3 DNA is TGCGCCAGCAGCCAAGGGCAGCGGGGGGCAGATACGCAGTATTTT.

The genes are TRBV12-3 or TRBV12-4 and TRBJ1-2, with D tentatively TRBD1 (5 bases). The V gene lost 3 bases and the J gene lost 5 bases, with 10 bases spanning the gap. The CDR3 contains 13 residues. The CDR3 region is CASSLDNRYGYTF. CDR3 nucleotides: TGTGCCAGCAGTTTGGACAACCGGTATGGCTACACCTTC.

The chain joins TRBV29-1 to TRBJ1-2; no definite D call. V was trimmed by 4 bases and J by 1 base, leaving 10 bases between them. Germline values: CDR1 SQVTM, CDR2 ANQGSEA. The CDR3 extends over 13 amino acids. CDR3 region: CSVVAGVNYGYTF. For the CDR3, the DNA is TGCAGCGTTGTGGCGGGAGTTAACTATGGCTACACCTTC.

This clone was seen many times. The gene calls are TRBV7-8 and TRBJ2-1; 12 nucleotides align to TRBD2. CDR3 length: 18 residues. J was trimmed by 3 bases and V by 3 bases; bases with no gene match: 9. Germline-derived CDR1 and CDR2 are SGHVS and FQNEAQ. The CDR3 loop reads CASSFRTSGIRGYNEQFF. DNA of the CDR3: TGTGCCAGCAGCTTTCGGACTAGCGGGATAAGGGGCTACAATGAGCAGTTCTTC.